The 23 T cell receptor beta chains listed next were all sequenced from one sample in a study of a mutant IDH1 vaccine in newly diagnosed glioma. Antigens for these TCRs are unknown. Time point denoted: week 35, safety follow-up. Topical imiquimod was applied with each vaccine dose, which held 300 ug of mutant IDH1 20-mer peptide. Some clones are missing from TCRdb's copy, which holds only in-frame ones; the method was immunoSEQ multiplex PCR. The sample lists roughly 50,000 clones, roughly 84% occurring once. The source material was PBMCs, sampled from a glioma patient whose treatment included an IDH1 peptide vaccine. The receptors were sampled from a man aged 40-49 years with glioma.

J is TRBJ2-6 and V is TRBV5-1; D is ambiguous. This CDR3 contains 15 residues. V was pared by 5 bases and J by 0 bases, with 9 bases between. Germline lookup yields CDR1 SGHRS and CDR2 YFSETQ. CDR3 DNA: TGCGCCAGCAGGGCAGCAGTCTCTGGGGCCAACGTCCTGACTTTC. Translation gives CASRAAVSGANVLTF. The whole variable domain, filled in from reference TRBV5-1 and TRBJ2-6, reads KAGVTQTPRYLIKTRGQQVTLSCSPISGHRSVSWYQQTPGQGLQFLFEYFSETQRNKGNFPGRFSGRQFSNSRSEMNVSTLELGDSALYLCASRAAVSGANVLTFGAGSRLTVL.

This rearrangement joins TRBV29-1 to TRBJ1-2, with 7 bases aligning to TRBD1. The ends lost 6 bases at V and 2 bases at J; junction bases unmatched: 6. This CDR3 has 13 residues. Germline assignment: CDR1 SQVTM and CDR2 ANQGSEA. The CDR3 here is CSVNHRGNYGYTF. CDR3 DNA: TGCAGCGTCAATCACAGGGGAAACTATGGCTACACCTTC.

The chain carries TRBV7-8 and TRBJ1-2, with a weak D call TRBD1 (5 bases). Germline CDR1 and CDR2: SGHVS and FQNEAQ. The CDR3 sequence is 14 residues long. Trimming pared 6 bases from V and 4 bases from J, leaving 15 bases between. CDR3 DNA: TGTGCCAGCAGGGCGGGACTTTCTTCCTATGGCTACACCTTC. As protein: CASRAGLSSYGYTF. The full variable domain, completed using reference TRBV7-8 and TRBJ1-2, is GAGVSQSPRYKVAKRGQDVALRCDPISGHVSLFWYQQALGQGPEFLTYFQNEAQLDKSGLPSDRFFAERPEGSVSTLKIQRTQQEDSAVYLCASRAGLSSYGYTFGSGTRLTVV.

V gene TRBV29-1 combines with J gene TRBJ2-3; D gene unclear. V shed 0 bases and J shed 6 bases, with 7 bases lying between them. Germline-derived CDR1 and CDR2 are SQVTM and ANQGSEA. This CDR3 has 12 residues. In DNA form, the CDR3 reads TGCAGCGTTGAAGACGATAAGGATACGCAGTATTTT. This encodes CSVEDDKDTQYF.

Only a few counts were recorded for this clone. CDR3 in DNA: TGTGCCAGCAGTTCCGGGGGAAGAAACACCATATATTTT. Translated, it gives CASSSGGRNTIYF. The V gene is TRBV6-5, the J gene TRBJ1-3, with D perhaps matching TRBD1 (5 bases). Germline values: CDR1 MNHEY, CDR2 SVGAGI. V gave up 4 bases and J gave up 5 bases, with 9 bases separating them. The CDR3 contains 13 residues.

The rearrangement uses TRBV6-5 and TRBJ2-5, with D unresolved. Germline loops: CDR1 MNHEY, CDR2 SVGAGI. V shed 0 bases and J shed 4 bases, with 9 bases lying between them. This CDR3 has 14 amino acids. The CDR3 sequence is CASSYSTGGETQYF. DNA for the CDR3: TGTGCCAGCAGTTACTCAACCGGCGGAGAGACCCAGTACTTC.

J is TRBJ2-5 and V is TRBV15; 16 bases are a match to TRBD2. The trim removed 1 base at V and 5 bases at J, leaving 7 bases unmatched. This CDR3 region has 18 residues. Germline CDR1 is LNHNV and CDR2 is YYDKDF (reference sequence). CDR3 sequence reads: CATSRGAKGLAGGETQYF. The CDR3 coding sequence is TGTGCCACCAGCAGAGGAGCCAAGGGACTAGCGGGGGGGGAGACCCAGTACTTC. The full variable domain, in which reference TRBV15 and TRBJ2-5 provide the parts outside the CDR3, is DAMVIQNPRYQVTQFGKPVTLSCSQTLNHNVMYWYQQKSSQAPKLLFHYYDKDFNNEADTPDNFQSRRPNTSFCFLDIRSPGLGDTAMYLCATSRGAKGLAGGETQYFGPGTRLLVL.

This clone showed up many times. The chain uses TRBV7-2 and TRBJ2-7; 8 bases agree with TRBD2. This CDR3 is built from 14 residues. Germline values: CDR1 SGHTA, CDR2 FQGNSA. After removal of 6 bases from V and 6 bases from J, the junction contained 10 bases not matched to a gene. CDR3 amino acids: CASRDIGGGFEQYF. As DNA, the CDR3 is TGTGCCAGCAGGGACATCGGGGGGGGGTTCGAGCAGTACTTC.

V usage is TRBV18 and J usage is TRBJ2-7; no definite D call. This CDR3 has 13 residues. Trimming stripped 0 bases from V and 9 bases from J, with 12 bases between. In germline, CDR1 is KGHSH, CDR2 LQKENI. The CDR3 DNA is TGTGCCAGCTCACCACCGGCACAATCGGGGCAGTACTTC. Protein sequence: CASSPPAQSGQYF.

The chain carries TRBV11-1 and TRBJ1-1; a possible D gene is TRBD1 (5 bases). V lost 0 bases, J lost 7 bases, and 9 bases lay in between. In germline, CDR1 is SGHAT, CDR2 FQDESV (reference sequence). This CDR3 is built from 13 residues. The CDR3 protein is CASSLAGGIEAFF. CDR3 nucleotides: TGTGCCAGCAGCTTAGCGGGGGGGATTGAAGCTTTCTTT.

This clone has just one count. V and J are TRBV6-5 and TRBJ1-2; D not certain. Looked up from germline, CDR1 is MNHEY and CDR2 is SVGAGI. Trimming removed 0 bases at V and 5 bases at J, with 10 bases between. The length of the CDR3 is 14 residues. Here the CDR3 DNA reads TGTGCCAGCAGTTACTCCGTCGGCTCATATGGCTACACCTTC. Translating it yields CASSYSVGSYGYTF.

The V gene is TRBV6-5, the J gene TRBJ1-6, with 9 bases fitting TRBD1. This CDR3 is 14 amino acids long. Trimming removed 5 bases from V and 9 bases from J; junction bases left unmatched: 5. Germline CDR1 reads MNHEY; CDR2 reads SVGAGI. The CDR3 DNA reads TGTGCCAGCAGTAACCGGGACAGGGCTTCACCCCTCCACTTT. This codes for CASSNRDRASPLHF.

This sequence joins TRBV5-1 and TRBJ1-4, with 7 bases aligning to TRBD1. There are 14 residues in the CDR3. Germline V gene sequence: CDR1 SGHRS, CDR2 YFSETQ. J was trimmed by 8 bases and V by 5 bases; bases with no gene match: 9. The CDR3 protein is CASSSQGVGEKLFF. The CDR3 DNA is TGCGCCAGCAGTTCCCAGGGGGTCGGGGAAAAACTGTTTTTT.

The CDR3: CASQNVGRGNSPLHF. The CDR3 nucleotides are TGTGCCAGCCAAAACGTGGGCAGGGGCAATTCACCCCTCCACTTT. V gene TRBV6-5 combines with J gene TRBJ1-6, with a tentative D call TRBD1 (6 bases). Germline V gene sequence: CDR1 MNHEY, CDR2 SVGAGI. CDR3 length: 15 amino acids. V lost 8 bases and J lost 7, with 18 bases in between.

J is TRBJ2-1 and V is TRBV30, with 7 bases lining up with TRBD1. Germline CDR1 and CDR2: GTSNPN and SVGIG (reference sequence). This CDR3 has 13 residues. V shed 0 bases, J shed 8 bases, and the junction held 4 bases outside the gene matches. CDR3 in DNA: TGTGCCTGGAGTGTTCGACAGGGCCATGAGCAGTTCTTC. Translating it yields CAWSVRQGHEQFF.

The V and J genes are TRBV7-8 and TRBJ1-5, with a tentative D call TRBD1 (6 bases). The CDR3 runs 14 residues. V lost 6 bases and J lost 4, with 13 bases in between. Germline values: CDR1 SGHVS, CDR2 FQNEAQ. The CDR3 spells CASSSNTGNQPQHF. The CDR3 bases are TGTGCCAGCAGTTCTAATACAGGGAATCAGCCCCAGCATTTT.

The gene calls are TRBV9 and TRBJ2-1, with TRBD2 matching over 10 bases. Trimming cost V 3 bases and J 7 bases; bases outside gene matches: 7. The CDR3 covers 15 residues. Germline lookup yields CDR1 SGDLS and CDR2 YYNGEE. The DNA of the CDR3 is TGTGCCAGCAGCGCCAGCGGGGGGGCCGGAAATGAGCAGTTCTTC. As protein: CASSASGGAGNEQFF.

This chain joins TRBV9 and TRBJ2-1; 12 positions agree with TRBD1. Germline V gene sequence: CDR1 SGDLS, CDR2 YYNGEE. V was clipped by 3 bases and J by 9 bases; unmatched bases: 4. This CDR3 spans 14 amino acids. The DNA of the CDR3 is TGTGCCAGCAGCGGGGGACAGGGGGCTTCTGAGCAGTTCTTC. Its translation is CASSGGQGASEQFF. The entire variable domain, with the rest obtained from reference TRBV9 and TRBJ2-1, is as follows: DSGVTQTPKHLITATGQRVTLRCSPRSGDLSVYWYQQSLDQGLQFLIQYYNGEERAKGNILERFSAQQFPDLHSELNLSSLELGDSALYFCASSGGQGASEQFFGPGTRLTVL.

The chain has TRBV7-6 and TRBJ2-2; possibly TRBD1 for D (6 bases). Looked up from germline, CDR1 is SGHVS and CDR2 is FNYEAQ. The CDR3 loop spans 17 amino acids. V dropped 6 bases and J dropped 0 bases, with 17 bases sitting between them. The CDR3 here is CASSSRTAAPNTGELFF. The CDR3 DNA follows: TGTGCCAGCAGTTCCCGGACAGCCGCTCCGAACACCGGGGAGCTGTTTTTT.

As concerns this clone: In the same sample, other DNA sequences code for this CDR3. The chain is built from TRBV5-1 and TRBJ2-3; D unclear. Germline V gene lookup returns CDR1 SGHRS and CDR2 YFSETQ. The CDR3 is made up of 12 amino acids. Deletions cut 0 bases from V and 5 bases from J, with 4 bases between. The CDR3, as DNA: TGCGCCAGCAGCTTGGGACTAGATACGCAGTATTTT. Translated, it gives CASSLGLDTQYF.

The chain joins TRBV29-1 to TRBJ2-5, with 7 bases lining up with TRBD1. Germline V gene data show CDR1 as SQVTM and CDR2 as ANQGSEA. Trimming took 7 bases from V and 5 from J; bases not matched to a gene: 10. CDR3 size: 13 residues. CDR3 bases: TGCAGCGCGTCTGGACAGGCTGGGGAGACCCAGTACTTC. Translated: CSASGQAGETQYF.

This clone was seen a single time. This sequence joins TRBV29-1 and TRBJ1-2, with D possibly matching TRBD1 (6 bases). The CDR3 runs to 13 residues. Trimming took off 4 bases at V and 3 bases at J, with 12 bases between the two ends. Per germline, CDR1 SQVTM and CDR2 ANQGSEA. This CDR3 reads CSVGAGDYYGYTF. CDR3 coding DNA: TGCAGCGTTGGGGCAGGGGATTACTATGGCTACACCTTC.

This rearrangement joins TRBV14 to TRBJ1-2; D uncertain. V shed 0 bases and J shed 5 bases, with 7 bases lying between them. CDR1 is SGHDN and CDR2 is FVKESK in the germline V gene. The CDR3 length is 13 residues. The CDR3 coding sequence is TGTGCCAGCAGCCAAGATAACAGATATGGCTACACCTTC. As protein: CASSQDNRYGYTF.